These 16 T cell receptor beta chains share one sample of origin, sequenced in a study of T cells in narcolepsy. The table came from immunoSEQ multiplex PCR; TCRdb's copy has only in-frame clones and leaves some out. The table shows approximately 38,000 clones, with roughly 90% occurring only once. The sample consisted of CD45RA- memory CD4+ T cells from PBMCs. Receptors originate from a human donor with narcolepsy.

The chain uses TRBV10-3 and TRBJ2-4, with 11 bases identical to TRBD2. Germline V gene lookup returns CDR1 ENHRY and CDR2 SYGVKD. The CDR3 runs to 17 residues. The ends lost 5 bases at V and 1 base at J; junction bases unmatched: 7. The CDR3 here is CAISTSSGGLAKNIQYF. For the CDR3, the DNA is TGTGCCATCAGTACCTCTAGCGGGGGGCTCGCCAAAAACATTCAGTACTTC.

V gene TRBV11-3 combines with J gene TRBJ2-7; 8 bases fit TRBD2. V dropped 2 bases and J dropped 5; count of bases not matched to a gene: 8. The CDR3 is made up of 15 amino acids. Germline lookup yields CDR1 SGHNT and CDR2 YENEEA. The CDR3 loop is CASSLISGGRHEQYF. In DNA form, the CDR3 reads TGTGCCAGCAGCTTAATCAGCGGGGGCCGGCACGAGCAGTACTTC.

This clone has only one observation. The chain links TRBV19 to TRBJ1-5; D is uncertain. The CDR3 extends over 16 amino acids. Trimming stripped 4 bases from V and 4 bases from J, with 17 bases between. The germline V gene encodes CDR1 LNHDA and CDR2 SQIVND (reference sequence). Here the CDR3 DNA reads TGTGCCAGTAGTAGTAAGACCCAACTACAAAATCAGCCCCAGCATTTT. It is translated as CASSSKTQLQNQPQHF.

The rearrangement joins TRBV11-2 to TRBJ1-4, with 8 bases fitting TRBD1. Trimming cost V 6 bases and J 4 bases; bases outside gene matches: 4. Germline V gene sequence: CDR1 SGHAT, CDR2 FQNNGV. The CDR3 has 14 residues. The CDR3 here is CASSFDRGNEKLFF. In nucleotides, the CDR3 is TGTGCCAGCAGTTTCGACAGGGGTAATGAAAAACTGTTTTTT.

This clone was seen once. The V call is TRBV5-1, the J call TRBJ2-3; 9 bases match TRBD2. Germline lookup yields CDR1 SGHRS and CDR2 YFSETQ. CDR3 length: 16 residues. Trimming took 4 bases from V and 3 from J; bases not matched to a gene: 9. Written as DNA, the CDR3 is TGCGCCAGCAGCCCCTTTGCGGGGGGGCGTACAGATACGCAGTATTTT. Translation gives CASSPFAGGRTDTQYF.

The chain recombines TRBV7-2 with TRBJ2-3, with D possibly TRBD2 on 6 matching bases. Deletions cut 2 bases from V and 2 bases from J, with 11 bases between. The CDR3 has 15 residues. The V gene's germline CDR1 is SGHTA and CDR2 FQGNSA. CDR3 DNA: TGTGCCAGCAGCTTAAACGGGGGAGACACAGATACGCAGTATTTT. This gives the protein CASSLNGGDTDTQYF.

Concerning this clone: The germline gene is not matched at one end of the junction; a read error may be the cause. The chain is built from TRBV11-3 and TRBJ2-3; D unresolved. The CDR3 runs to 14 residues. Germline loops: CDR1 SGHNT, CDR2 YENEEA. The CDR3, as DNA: TGTGCCTCCCAAGCAAGGAGCCGCACGGATACGCAGTATTTT. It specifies CASQARSRTDTQYF. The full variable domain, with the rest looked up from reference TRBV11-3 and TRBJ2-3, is EAGVVQSPRYKIIEKKQPVAFWCNPISGHNTLYWYLQNLGQGPELLIRYENEEAVDDSQLPKDRFSAERLKGVDSTLKIQPAELGDSAVYLCASQARSRTDTQYFGPGTRLTVL.

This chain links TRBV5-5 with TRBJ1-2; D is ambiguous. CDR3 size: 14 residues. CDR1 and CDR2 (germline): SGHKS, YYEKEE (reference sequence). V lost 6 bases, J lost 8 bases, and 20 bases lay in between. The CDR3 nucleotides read TGTGCCAGCACCCAACCCCCCGGGGTAGCAGGCTACACCTTC. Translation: CASTQPPGVAGYTF.

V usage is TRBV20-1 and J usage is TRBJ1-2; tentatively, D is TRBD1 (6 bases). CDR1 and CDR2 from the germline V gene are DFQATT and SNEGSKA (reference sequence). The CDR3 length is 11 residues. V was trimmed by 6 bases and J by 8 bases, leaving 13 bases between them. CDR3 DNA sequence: TGCAGTGCGTATTCGACAGGCGGCTACACCTTC. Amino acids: CSAYSTGGYTF.

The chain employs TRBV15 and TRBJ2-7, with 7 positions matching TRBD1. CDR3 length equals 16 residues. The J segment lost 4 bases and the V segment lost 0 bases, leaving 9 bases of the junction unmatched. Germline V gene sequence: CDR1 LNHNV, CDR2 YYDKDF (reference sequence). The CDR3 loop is CATSRDKGAGAYEQYF. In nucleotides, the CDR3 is TGTGCCACCAGCAGAGATAAGGGGGCAGGGGCATACGAGCAGTACTTC.

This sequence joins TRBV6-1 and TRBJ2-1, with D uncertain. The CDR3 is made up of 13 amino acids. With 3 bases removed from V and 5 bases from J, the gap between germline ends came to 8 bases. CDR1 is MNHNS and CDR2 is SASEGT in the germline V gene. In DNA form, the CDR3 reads TGTGCCAGCAGTGAGTCACAGAACAATGAGCAGTTCTTC. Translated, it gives CASSESQNNEQFF.

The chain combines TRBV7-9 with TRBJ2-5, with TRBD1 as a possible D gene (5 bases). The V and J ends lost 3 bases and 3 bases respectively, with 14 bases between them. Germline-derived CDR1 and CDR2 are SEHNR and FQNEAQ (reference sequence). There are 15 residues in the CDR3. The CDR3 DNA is TGTGCCAGCAGCTTGCGAACAGGCTCCGAAGAGACCCAGTACTTC. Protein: CASSLRTGSEETQYF.

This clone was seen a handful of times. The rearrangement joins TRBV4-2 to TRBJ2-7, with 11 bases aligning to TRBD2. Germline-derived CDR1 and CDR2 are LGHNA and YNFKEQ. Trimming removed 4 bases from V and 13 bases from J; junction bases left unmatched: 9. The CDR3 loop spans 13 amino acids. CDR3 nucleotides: TGTGCCAGCAGCCTTAGCGGGGGGGCCGCGCCTTACTTC. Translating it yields CASSLSGGAAPYF.

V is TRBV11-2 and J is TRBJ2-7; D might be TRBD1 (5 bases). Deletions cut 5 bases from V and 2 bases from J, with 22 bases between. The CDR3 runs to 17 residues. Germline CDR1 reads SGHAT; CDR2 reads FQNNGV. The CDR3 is CASSPRGQGYGAYEQYF. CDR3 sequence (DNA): TGTGCCAGCAGCCCTAGGGGCCAGGGTTATGGAGCCTACGAGCAGTACTTC.

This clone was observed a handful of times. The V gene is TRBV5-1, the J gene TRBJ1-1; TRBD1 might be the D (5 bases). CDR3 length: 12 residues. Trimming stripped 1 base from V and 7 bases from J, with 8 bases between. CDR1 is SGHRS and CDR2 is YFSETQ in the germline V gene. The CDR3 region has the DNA TGCGCCAGCAGCTTGAGTAGGGGTGAAGCTTTCTTT. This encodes CASSLSRGEAFF. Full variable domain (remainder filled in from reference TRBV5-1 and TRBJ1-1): KAGVTQTPRYLIKTRGQQVTLSCSPISGHRSVSWYQQTPGQGLQFLFEYFSETQRNKGNFPGRFSGRQFSNSRSEMNVSTLELGDSALYLCASSLSRGEAFFGQGTRLTVV.

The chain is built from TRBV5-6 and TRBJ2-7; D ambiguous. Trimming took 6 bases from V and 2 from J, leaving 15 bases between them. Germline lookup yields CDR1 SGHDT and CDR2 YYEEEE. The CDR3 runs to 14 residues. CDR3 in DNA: TGTGCCAGCAACCTCCGGCGCGGAACCTACGAGCAGTACTTC. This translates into CASNLRRGTYEQYF.